These T cell receptor beta chains were read from a single sample in a study of CD8 T cells in ankylosing spondylitis. TCRdb reprocessed the 5' RACE reads via MiXCR and lists one record per CDR3 protein. The data show 200,000 to 250,000 distinct CDR3 sequences, roughly 10% seen once. Input material: blood, either unsorted or a sorted T cell fraction (not recorded which). Every receptor here comes from a male donor with ankylosing spondylitis or in good health (not recorded which). Both conserved end residues are part of each CDR3. Each record gives: J gene, CDR3 length, D gene, clone size, V gene, CDR3 protein, CDR3 DNA. D genes are given only for firm matches. Only some rows state a clone size, as once, few, many or a class for expanded clones.

j_call: TRBJ2-3; cdr3_length: 12; d_call: .; clone_size: many; v_call: TRBV25-1; cdr3_aa: CASKSLADTQYF; cdr3_nt: TGTGCCAGCAAATCCCTCGCAGATACGCAGTATTTT
j_call: TRBJ2-3; cdr3_length: 15; d_call: TRBD1; clone_size: many; v_call: TRBV7-6; cdr3_aa: CASSVGQPSTDTQYF; cdr3_nt: TGTGCCAGCAGCGTGGGACAGCCTAGCACAGATACGCAGTATTTT
j_call: TRBJ1-4; cdr3_length: 14; d_call: .; clone_size: many; v_call: TRBV12-3/TRBV12-4; cdr3_aa: CASTPPGSRGKLFF; cdr3_nt: TGTGCCAGCACTCCCCCCGGGTCCCGCGGAAAACTGTTTTTT
j_call: TRBJ1-1; cdr3_length: 14; d_call: .; clone_size: many; v_call: TRBV25-1; cdr3_aa: CASSELGANTEAFF; cdr3_nt: TGTGCCAGCAGTGAATTGGGGGCAAACACTGAAGCTTTCTTT
j_call: TRBJ2-7; cdr3_length: 13; d_call: .; clone_size: many; v_call: TRBV6-1; cdr3_aa: CASSRRSSYEQYF; cdr3_nt: TGTGCCAGCAGTCGGAGGAGCTCCTACGAGCAGTACTTC
j_call: TRBJ1-5; cdr3_length: 13; d_call: .; clone_size: many; v_call: TRBV20-1; cdr3_aa: CSARAVVKGPQHF; cdr3_nt: TGCAGTGCTAGGGCCGTGGTGAAGGGGCCCCAGCATTTT
j_call: TRBJ2-2; cdr3_length: 16; d_call: .; clone_size: many; v_call: TRBV27; cdr3_aa: CASSRAPGRNTGELFF; cdr3_nt: TGTGCCAGCAGTCGCGCCCCGGGAAGGAACACCGGGGAGCTGTTTTTT
j_call: TRBJ2-7; cdr3_length: 14; d_call: .; clone_size: many; v_call: TRBV5-1; cdr3_aa: CASSDRTVSYEQYF; cdr3_nt: TGCGCCAGCAGCGATAGGACGGTCTCCTACGAGCAGTACTTC
j_call: TRBJ2-2; cdr3_length: 13; d_call: TRBD2; clone_size: many; v_call: TRBV29-1; cdr3_aa: CSVAEAGGGELFF; cdr3_nt: TGCAGCGTTGCCGAAGCGGGGGGCGGGGAGCTGTTTTTT
j_call: TRBJ1-1; cdr3_length: 13; d_call: TRBD1; clone_size: many; v_call: TRBV7-9; cdr3_aa: CASSGQGTTEAFF; cdr3_nt: TGTGCCAGCAGCGGACAGGGGACCACTGAAGCTTTCTTT
j_call: TRBJ1-4; cdr3_length: 14; d_call: .; clone_size: .; v_call: TRBV9; cdr3_aa: CASSLGTNGKKLFF; cdr3_nt: TGTGCCAGCAGCCTCGGGACAAATGGCAAAAAACTGTTTTTT
j_call: TRBJ1-1; cdr3_length: 13; d_call: .; clone_size: few; v_call: TRBV24-1; cdr3_aa: CATSDGGGTEAFF; cdr3_nt: TGTGCCACCAGTGATGGGGGTGGGACTGAAGCTTTCTTT
j_call: TRBJ2-5; cdr3_length: 13; d_call: TRBD2; clone_size: many; v_call: TRBV11-1; cdr3_aa: CASSFGGIETQYF; cdr3_nt: TGTGCCAGCAGCTTCGGGGGGATAGAGACCCAGTACTTC
j_call: TRBJ1-5; cdr3_length: 13; d_call: TRBD1; clone_size: .; v_call: TRBV29-1; cdr3_aa: CSVVGTENQPQHF; cdr3_nt: TGCAGCGTTGTCGGGACAGAGAATCAGCCCCAGCATTTT
j_call: TRBJ2-3; cdr3_length: 14; d_call: .; clone_size: many; v_call: TRBV5-1; cdr3_aa: CASSSRGTADTQYF; cdr3_nt: TGCGCCAGCAGCTCCAGGGGAACCGCAGATACGCAGTATTTT
j_call: TRBJ2-5; cdr3_length: 12; d_call: .; clone_size: many; v_call: TRBV5-5; cdr3_aa: CASSFTQETQYF; cdr3_nt: TGTGCCAGCAGCTTTACACAAGAGACCCAGTACTTC
j_call: TRBJ2-5; cdr3_length: 12; d_call: TRBD1; clone_size: few; v_call: TRBV6-6; cdr3_aa: CASSIRQGTQYF; cdr3_nt: TGTGCCAGCAGTATTCGACAGGGGACCCAGTACTTC
j_call: TRBJ1-6; cdr3_length: 13; d_call: .; clone_size: many; v_call: TRBV5-1; cdr3_aa: CASSRDINSPLHF; cdr3_nt: TGCGCCAGCAGCCGAGACATTAATTCACCCCTCCACTTT
j_call: TRBJ2-3; cdr3_length: 15; d_call: TRBD2; clone_size: many; v_call: TRBV7-8; cdr3_aa: CASSLRLAGADTQYF; cdr3_nt: TGTGCCAGCAGCTTAAGGCTAGCGGGGGCAGATACGCAGTATTTT
j_call: TRBJ2-1; cdr3_length: 15; d_call: TRBD2; clone_size: many; v_call: TRBV6-1; cdr3_aa: CASRGIQRGGDEQFF; cdr3_nt: TGTGCCAGCAGGGGGATCCAGCGGGGGGGCGATGAGCAGTTCTTC
j_call: TRBJ1-1; cdr3_length: 11; d_call: .; clone_size: many; v_call: TRBV30; cdr3_aa: CAWMVEERAFF; cdr3_nt: TGTGCCTGGATGGTGGAAGAAAGAGCTTTCTTT
j_call: TRBJ2-2; cdr3_length: 16; d_call: .; clone_size: many; v_call: TRBV6-5; cdr3_aa: CASSYSDVGMAGELFF; cdr3_nt: TGTGCCAGCAGTTACTCGGACGTTGGAATGGCCGGGGAGCTGTTTTTT
j_call: TRBJ1-4; cdr3_length: 14; d_call: .; clone_size: few; v_call: TRBV7-9; cdr3_aa: CASSFPGREEKLFF; cdr3_nt: TGTGCCAGCAGCTTCCCGGGACGAGAAGAAAAACTGTTTTTT
j_call: TRBJ2-1; cdr3_length: 17; d_call: .; clone_size: many; v_call: TRBV10-1; cdr3_aa: CASSESQEGPEYNEQFF; cdr3_nt: TGCGCCAGCAGTGAGTCTCAAGAGGGCCCCGAATACAATGAGCAGTTCTTC
j_call: TRBJ2-7; cdr3_length: 15; d_call: .; clone_size: .; v_call: TRBV20-1; cdr3_aa: CSANDGRTSPHEQYF; cdr3_nt: TGCAGTGCCAACGATGGGAGAACTAGCCCCCACGAGCAGTACTTC
j_call: TRBJ2-7; cdr3_length: 12; d_call: .; clone_size: many; v_call: TRBV12-3/TRBV12-4; cdr3_aa: CASSPRTYEQYF; cdr3_nt: TGTGCCAGCAGTCCCCGGACCTACGAGCAGTACTTC
j_call: TRBJ2-1; cdr3_length: 17; d_call: TRBD2; clone_size: .; v_call: TRBV7-9; cdr3_aa: CVSSPQGFLAEGNEQFF; cdr3_nt: TGTGTCAGCAGCCCCCAAGGGTTCCTAGCGGAGGGGAATGAGCAGTTCTTC
j_call: TRBJ1-5; cdr3_length: 15; d_call: .; clone_size: many; v_call: TRBV12-3/TRBV12-4; cdr3_aa: CASSLQVGGNQPQHF; cdr3_nt: TGTGCCAGCAGTTTACAGGTGGGCGGCAATCAGCCCCAGCATTTT
j_call: TRBJ2-1; cdr3_length: 15; d_call: .; clone_size: .; v_call: TRBV20-1; cdr3_aa: CSALTSSPSYSEQFF; cdr3_nt: TGCAGTGCTTTGACGTCCAGCCCGTCCTACAGTGAGCAGTTCTTC
j_call: TRBJ2-7; cdr3_length: 15; d_call: .; clone_size: many; v_call: TRBV3-1; cdr3_aa: CASSQEEVRVGEQYF; cdr3_nt: TGTGCCAGCAGCCAAGAGGAGGTCCGAGTAGGGGAGCAGTACTTC
j_call: TRBJ2-5; cdr3_length: 16; d_call: .; clone_size: many; v_call: TRBV7-9; cdr3_aa: CASNLERGYSGETQYF; cdr3_nt: TGTGCCAGCAACCTTGAGAGGGGATACTCTGGAGAGACCCAGTACTTC
j_call: TRBJ2-3; cdr3_length: 14; d_call: .; clone_size: few; v_call: TRBV29-1; cdr3_aa: CSVATVSSTDTQYF; cdr3_nt: TGCAGCGTTGCGACAGTTTCTAGCACAGATACGCAGTATTTT
j_call: TRBJ2-6; cdr3_length: 16; d_call: .; clone_size: many; v_call: TRBV5-5; cdr3_aa: CASSSRSPTGANVLTF; cdr3_nt: TGTGCCAGCAGCTCCCGAAGCCCCACGGGGGCCAACGTCCTGACTTTC
j_call: TRBJ2-3; cdr3_length: 13; d_call: .; clone_size: few; v_call: TRBV24-1; cdr3_aa: CATSDGTVDTQYF; cdr3_nt: TGTGCCACCAGTGATGGGACTGTGGATACGCAGTATTTT
j_call: TRBJ2-2; cdr3_length: 13; d_call: .; clone_size: many; v_call: TRBV5-1; cdr3_aa: CASSLEETGELFF; cdr3_nt: TGCGCCAGCAGCTTGGAAGAAACCGGGGAGCTGTTTTTT
j_call: TRBJ2-7; cdr3_length: 12; d_call: TRBD2; clone_size: many; v_call: TRBV2; cdr3_aa: CASSRDYYEQYF; cdr3_nt: TGTGCCAGCAGCCGGGACTACTACGAGCAGTACTTC
j_call: TRBJ1-1; cdr3_length: 14; d_call: .; clone_size: many; v_call: TRBV5-1; cdr3_aa: CASNPPGTNTEAFF; cdr3_nt: TGCGCCAGCAACCCCCCAGGGACGAACACTGAAGCTTTCTTT
j_call: TRBJ1-5; cdr3_length: 16; d_call: .; clone_size: many; v_call: TRBV4-1; cdr3_aa: CASSHPWARGDQPQHF; cdr3_nt: TGCGCCAGCAGCCATCCCTGGGCCCGGGGTGATCAGCCCCAGCATTTT
j_call: TRBJ1-3; cdr3_length: 14; d_call: .; clone_size: few; v_call: TRBV4-2; cdr3_aa: CASSVGRGVDTIYF; cdr3_nt: TGTGCCAGCAGCGTCGGACGAGGGGTGGACACCATATATTTT
j_call: TRBJ2-3; cdr3_length: 17; d_call: TRBD1; clone_size: many; v_call: TRBV4-1; cdr3_aa: CASSQNLDRDGSDTQYF; cdr3_nt: TGCGCCAGCAGCCAAAACCTTGACAGGGATGGTTCAGATACGCAGTATTTT
j_call: TRBJ2-5; cdr3_length: 15; d_call: .; clone_size: .; v_call: TRBV7-7; cdr3_aa: CASSPSGLRSETQYF; cdr3_nt: TGTGCCAGCAGCCCGTCGGGACTCCGGTCGGAGACCCAGTACTTC
j_call: TRBJ1-1; cdr3_length: 14; d_call: .; clone_size: many; v_call: TRBV7-2; cdr3_aa: CASSSGGTHTEAFF; cdr3_nt: TGTGCCAGCAGCTCGGGGGGCACACACACTGAAGCTTTCTTT
j_call: TRBJ2-1; cdr3_length: 17; d_call: TRBD2; clone_size: .; v_call: TRBV27; cdr3_aa: CASSTRGLAGFLNEQFF; cdr3_nt: TGTGCCAGCAGTACACGAGGACTAGCGGGATTTCTCAATGAGCAGTTCTTC